The entry below describes one T cell receptor beta chain. This sample was included in a study of patients and donors after allogeneic stem cell transplantation. V lost 1 base, J lost 6 bases, and 15 bases stayed unmatched. Germline CDR1 LGHNA, CDR2 YSLEER. The CDR3 length is 18 residues. TCRdb re-called the RT-PCR reads with MiXCR, one entry per CDR3 protein. The sample lists fewer than 75,000 distinct CDR3 sequences, around a quarter occurring once. The TCR sequence derives from a human donor who was either an allogeneic HSCT recipient or a stem cell or donor lymphocyte infusion donor (not recorded which). It is not recorded whose cells these are; they may come from a transplant donor. The rearrangement uses TRBV4-3 and TRBJ2-1; 7 bases are a match to TRBD1. Material: blood, either unsorted or a sorted T cell fraction (not recorded which). CDR3 bases: TGCGCCAGCAGCCAAGCTTGGCCGCCCTTTGACAGGGCCAATGAGCAGTTCTTC. It encodes CASSQAWPPFDRANEQFF.